One T cell receptor (beta chain) is described in this entry. The record originates from a study of blood T cell repertoires in COVID-19. About the study: Acute and convalescent COVID-19 samples came from the United States, Italy and Spain. The analysed material was cDNA or gDNA that came from T cells, B-cell-depleted T cells, or PBMCs.

Original methodology: Reference gene primer amplification yielded estimated nucleated cell counts. Generated by immunoSEQ multiplex PCR, the TCRdb table keeps only in-frame clones and is missing some. That table furnishes V, J and clone size, whereas the DNA furnished D and trimming. There are approximately 130,000 clones in the sample; over 65% occur only once, and 3.9% lies in the top ten. The clonotype was recovered from a man aged 55 to 69 with acute or convalescent COVID-19. Sequencing was done on a sample of peripheral blood.

CDR3 DNA: TGTGCCAGCAGTTCTCAAAGGAGGAAGCACGAGCAGTACTTC. Amino acids: CASSSQRRKHEQYF. The J gene is TRBJ2-7, the V gene TRBV6-5; perhaps TRBD2 as D (5 bases). Germline V CDR1 and CDR2: MNHEY, SVGAGI. Trimming pared 4 bases from V and 5 bases from J, leaving 15 bases between. CDR3 length: 14 amino acids.